These T cell receptor beta chains were read from a single sample in a study of neurological immune-mediated disorders. Using its own MiXCR run on the 5' RACE reads, TCRdb lists one record per CDR3 protein. The sample contains 90,000 to 150,000 distinct CDR3 sequences, about 3.2% of which appear only once. Sequenced: PBMCs. These receptors were collected from a woman in her 30s with multiple sclerosis. The CDR3 runs from the conserved cysteine through the conserved F or W. Fields, in order: CDR3 protein, J gene, V gene.

CDR3: CSASLHARDRGTLLQETQYF; J: TRBJ2-5; V: TRBV20-1
CDR3: CASRHTTNTEAFF; J: TRBJ1-1; V: TRBV4-1
CDR3: CASSQGRWAIEAFF; J: TRBJ1-1; V: TRBV3-1
CDR3: CASSAPPGELFF; J: TRBJ2-2; V: TRBV3-1
CDR3: CASTPRLAGGGELFF; J: TRBJ2-2; V: TRBV27
CDR3: CASSLGRTDTQYF; J: TRBJ2-3; V: TRBV7-9
CDR3: CASSTLISRPGGYTF; J: TRBJ1-2; V: TRBV12-3/TRBV12-4
CDR3: CASSAGTEFNQPQHF; J: TRBJ1-5; V: TRBV9
CDR3: CASSYQWRASTDTQYF; J: TRBJ2-3; V: TRBV27
CDR3: CASSPGDNTGELFF; J: TRBJ2-2; V: TRBV10-1
CDR3: CASSQDVGLTEEKLFF; J: TRBJ1-4; V: TRBV4-3
CDR3: CASSSPGTPFRSTDTQYF; J: TRBJ2-3; V: TRBV7-6
CDR3: CASSQAGGNHNEQFF; J: TRBJ2-1; V: TRBV6-2/TRBV6-3
CDR3: CASSFGTRSNYGYTF; J: TRBJ1-2; V: TRBV12-3/TRBV12-4
CDR3: CASSLWGRYSYEQYF; J: TRBJ2-7; V: TRBV5-6
CDR3: CSAARNNSPLHF; J: TRBJ1-6; V: TRBV20-1
CDR3: CASSDTLLSYDYNEQFF; J: TRBJ2-1; V: TRBV7-2
CDR3: CASSHLARDDEKLFF; J: TRBJ1-4; V: TRBV5-1
CDR3: CASSQDLKQTAATNEKLFF; J: TRBJ1-4; V: TRBV4-1
CDR3: CASSYSKAWGPRELFF; J: TRBJ2-2; V: TRBV6-2/TRBV6-3
CDR3: CASSRMTAEANYGYTF; J: TRBJ1-2; V: TRBV7-9
CDR3: CSARDGRGGYNEQFF; J: TRBJ2-1; V: TRBV20-1
CDR3: CASSEMGGGLYEQYF; J: TRBJ2-7; V: TRBV10-2
CDR3: CASSSASNQPQHF; J: TRBJ1-5; V: TRBV6-1
CDR3: CASSLAGLEPQHF; J: TRBJ1-5; V: TRBV27
CDR3: CASSLAFVGNADTQYF; J: TRBJ2-3; V: TRBV7-8
CDR3: CASRGSGGYNEQFF; J: TRBJ2-1; V: TRBV5-1
CDR3: CSARGERGGRSDTQYF; J: TRBJ2-3; V: TRBV20-1
CDR3: CASSLEGGSTEAFF; J: TRBJ1-1; V: TRBV7-9
CDR3: CASGLIGTSPDTQYF; J: TRBJ2-3; V: TRBV12-5
CDR3: CASSPRSDRGSNQPQHF; J: TRBJ1-5; V: TRBV6-5
CDR3: CASSQGGAANGAFF; J: TRBJ1-1; V: TRBV5-1
CDR3: CSISSYRDSDQPQHF; J: TRBJ1-5; V: TRBV7-9
CDR3: CASSLSAGDYNEQFF; J: TRBJ2-1; V: TRBV27
CDR3: CASSERTTTGNTIYF; J: TRBJ1-3; V: TRBV10-1
CDR3: CIARERQEYNSPLHF; J: TRBJ1-6; V: TRBV20-1
CDR3: CASSWLDRANTEAFF; J: TRBJ1-1; V: TRBV7-2
CDR3: CASSFTGQETQYF; J: TRBJ2-5; V: TRBV27
CDR3: CASSYSGQPNYGYTF; J: TRBJ1-2; V: TRBV6-6
CDR3: CSAEMGDPYNEQFF; J: TRBJ2-1; V: TRBV20-1
CDR3: CASSPTNTGELFF; J: TRBJ2-2; V: TRBV6-2/TRBV6-3
CDR3: CSARSQVSEQYF; J: TRBJ2-7; V: TRBV20-1
CDR3: CASSPLGSNQPQHF; J: TRBJ1-5; V: TRBV3-1
CDR3: CASSYWGENTGELFF; J: TRBJ2-2; V: TRBV6-2/TRBV6-3
CDR3: CASSYRPGRMNTEAFF; J: TRBJ1-1; V: TRBV6-6
CDR3: CASTPLRTSGTPYEQYF; J: TRBJ2-7; V: TRBV5-1
CDR3: CSASERQGGYGYTF; J: TRBJ1-2; V: TRBV20-1
CDR3: CASSSGQGARRSNQPQHF; J: TRBJ1-5; V: TRBV6-6
CDR3: CASGEGWNQPQHF; J: TRBJ1-5; V: TRBV19
CDR3: CASSHGVVGVNEQFF; J: TRBJ2-1; V: TRBV11-2
CDR3: CASSELPGGDEQYF; J: TRBJ2-7; V: TRBV25-1
CDR3: CASSIGRAAGELFF; J: TRBJ2-2; V: TRBV5-1
CDR3: CSALRRRGGRSYEQYF; J: TRBJ2-7; V: TRBV20-1
CDR3: CASSPGGTYEQYF; J: TRBJ2-7; V: TRBV7-2
CDR3: CASSYGLRDTDTQYF; J: TRBJ2-3; V: TRBV6-2/TRBV6-3
CDR3: CAAGQGNNQPQHF; J: TRBJ1-5; V: TRBV10-3
CDR3: CASSLEGLAAFTDTQYF; J: TRBJ2-3; V: TRBV7-9
CDR3: CASSYAGVSGEQYF; J: TRBJ2-7; V: TRBV5-6